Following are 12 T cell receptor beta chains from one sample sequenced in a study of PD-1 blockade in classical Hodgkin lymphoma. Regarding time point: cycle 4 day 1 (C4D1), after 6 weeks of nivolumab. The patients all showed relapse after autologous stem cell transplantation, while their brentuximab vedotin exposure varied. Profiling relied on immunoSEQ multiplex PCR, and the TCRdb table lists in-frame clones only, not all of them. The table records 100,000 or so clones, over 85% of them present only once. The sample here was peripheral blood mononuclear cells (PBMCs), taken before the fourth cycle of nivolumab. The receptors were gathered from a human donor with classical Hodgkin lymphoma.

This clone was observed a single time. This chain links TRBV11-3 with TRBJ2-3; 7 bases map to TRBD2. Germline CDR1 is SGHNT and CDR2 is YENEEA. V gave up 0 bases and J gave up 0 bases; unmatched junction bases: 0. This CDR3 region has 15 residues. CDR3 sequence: CASSLDGRSTDTQYF. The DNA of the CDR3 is TGTGCCAGCAGCTTAGACGGGAGGAGCACAGATACGCAGTATTTT.

The CDR3 protein is CASSSDFNQPQHF. The CDR3 DNA reads TGCGCCAGCAGCTCCGACTTTAATCAGCCCCAGCATTTT. The chain uses TRBV5-1 and TRBJ1-5, with no clear D. This CDR3 has 13 amino acids. V lost 3 bases and J lost 4, with 8 bases in between. Germline CDR1 reads SGHRS; CDR2 reads YFSETQ. The variable domain in full, with the rest retrieved from reference TRBV5-1 and TRBJ1-5, is KAGVTQTPRYLIKTRGQQVTLSCSPISGHRSVSWYQQTPGQGLQFLFEYFSETQRNKGNFPGRFSGRQFSNSRSEMNVSTLELGDSALYLCASSSDFNQPQHFGDGTRLSIL.

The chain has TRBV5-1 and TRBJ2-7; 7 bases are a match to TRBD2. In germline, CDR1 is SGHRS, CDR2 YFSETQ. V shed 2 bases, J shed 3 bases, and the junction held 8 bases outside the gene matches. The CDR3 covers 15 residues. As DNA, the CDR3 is TGCGCCAGCAGCTTAATGCCGGGAGGCGACTACGAGCAGTACTTC. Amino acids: CASSLMPGGDYEQYF. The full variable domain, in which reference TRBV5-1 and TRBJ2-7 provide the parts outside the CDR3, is KAGVTQTPRYLIKTRGQQVTLSCSPISGHRSVSWYQQTPGQGLQFLFEYFSETQRNKGNFPGRFSGRQFSNSRSEMNVSTLELGDSALYLCASSLMPGGDYEQYFGPGTRLTVT.

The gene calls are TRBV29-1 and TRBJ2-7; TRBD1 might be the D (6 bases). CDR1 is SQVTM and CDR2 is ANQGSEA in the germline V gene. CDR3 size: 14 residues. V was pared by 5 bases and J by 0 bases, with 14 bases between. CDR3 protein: CSVLPTGPSYEQYF. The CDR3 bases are TGCAGCGTTCTACCGACAGGTCCCTCCTACGAGCAGTACTTC.

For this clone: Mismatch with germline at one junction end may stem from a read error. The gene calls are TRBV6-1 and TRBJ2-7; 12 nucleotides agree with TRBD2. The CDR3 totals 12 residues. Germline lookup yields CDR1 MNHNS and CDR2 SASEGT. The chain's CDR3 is CASSEAWTSGIF. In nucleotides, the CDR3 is TGTGCCAGCAGTGAGGCTTGGACTAGCGGGATCTTC.

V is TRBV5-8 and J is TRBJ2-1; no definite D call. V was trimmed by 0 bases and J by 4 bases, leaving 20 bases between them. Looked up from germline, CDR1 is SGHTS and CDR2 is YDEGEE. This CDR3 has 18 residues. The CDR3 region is CASSLASHGKGLYNEQFF. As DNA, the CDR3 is TGTGCCAGCAGCTTGGCGTCTCACGGCAAGGGATTATACAATGAGCAGTTCTTC.

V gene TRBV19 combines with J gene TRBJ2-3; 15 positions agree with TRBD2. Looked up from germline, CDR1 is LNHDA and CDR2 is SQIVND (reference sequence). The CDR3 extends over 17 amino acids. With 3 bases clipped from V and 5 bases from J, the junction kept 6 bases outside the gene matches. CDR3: CASSIGLAGGPVDTQYF. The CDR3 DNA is TGTGCCAGTAGTATTGGACTAGCGGGAGGGCCGGTAGATACGCAGTATTTT.

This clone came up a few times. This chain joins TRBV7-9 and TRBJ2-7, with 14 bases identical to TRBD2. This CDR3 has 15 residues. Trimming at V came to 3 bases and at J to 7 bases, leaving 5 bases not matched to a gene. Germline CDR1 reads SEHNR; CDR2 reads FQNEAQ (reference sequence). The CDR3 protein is CASSFGTSGSREQYF. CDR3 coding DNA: TGTGCCAGCAGCTTCGGGACTAGCGGGAGTAGGGAGCAGTACTTC.

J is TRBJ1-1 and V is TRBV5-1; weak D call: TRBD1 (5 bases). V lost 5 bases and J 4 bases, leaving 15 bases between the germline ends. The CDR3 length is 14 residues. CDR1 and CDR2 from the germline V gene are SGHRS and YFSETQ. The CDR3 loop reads CASSTTVGGTEAFF. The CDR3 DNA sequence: TGCGCCAGCAGTACGACAGTGGGGGGCACTGAAGCTTTCTTT.

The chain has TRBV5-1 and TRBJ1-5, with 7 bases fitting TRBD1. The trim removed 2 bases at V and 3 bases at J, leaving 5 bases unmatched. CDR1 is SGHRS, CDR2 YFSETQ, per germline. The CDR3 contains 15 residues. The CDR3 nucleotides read TGCGCCAGCAGCTTAGGGGGACAGTTCAATCAGCCCCAGCATTTT. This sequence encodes CASSLGGQFNQPQHF. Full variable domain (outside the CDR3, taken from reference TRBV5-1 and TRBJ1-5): KAGVTQTPRYLIKTRGQQVTLSCSPISGHRSVSWYQQTPGQGLQFLFEYFSETQRNKGNFPGRFSGRQFSNSRSEMNVSTLELGDSALYLCASSLGGQFNQPQHFGDGTRLSIL.

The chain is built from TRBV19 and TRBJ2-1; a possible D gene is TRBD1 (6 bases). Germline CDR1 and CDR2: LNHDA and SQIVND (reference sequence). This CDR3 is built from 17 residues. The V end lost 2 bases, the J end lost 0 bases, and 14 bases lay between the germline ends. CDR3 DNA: TGTGCCAGTAGTATAATGGGACAACTGAGCTCCTACAATGAGCAGTTCTTC. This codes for CASSIMGQLSSYNEQFF.

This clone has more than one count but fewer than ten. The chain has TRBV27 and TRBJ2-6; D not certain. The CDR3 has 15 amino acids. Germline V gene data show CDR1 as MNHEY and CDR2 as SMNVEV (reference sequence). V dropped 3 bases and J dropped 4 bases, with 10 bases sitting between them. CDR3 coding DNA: TGTGCCAGCAGTTTTGGTAGGGTGGGGGCCAACGTCCTGACTTTC. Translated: CASSFGRVGANVLTF. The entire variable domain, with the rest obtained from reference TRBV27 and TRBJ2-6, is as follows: EAQVTQNPRYLITVTGKKLTVTCSQNMNHEYMSWYRQDPGLGLRQIYYSMNVEVTDKGDVPEGYKVSRKEKRNFPLILESPSPNQTSLYFCASSFGRVGANVLTFGAGSRLTVL.